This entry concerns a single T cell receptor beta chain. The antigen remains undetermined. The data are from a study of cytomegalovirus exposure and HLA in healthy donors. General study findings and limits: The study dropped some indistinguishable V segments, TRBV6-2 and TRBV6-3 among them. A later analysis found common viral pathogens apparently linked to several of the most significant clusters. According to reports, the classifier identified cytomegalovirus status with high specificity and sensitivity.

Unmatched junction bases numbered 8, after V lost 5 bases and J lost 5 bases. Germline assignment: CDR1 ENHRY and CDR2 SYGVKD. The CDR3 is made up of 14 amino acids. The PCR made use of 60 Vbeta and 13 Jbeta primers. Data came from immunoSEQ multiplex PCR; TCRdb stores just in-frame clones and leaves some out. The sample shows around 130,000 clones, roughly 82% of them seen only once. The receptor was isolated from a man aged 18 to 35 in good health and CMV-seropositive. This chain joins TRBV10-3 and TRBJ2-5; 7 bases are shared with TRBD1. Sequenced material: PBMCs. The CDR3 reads CAISRQGTGETQYF. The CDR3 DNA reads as TGTGCCATCAGTAGACAGGGAACCGGTGAGACCCAGTACTTC.